This T cell receptor (beta chain) was profiled in a study of CD8 T cells in ankylosing spondylitis. Study-wide findings and caveats: Ankylosing spondylitis blood seemed to carry a telltale TCR beta motif made of eight or nine highly homologous variants. Disease-linked clones reportedly concentrated significantly in matched ankylosing spondylitis synovial fluid. Existing reports had already noted some motif variants in reactive arthritis synovial fluid and blood.

Trimming removed 2 bases at V and 3 bases at J, with 10 bases between. The CDR3 contains 14 residues. This clonotype was observed at least ten times. Its antigen is still unknown. Quantitative 5'-RACE with molecular barcodes produced the TCR beta libraries. From the 5' RACE reads, TCRdb called clonotypes with MiXCR, one entry per CDR3 protein. The data contain fewer than 550,000 distinct CDR3 sequences, approximately 5.3% of them seen just once; the ten biggest clones take up 3% to 4.5%. This TCR was recovered from a male donor with ankylosing spondylitis. The chain combines TRBV12-3 or TRBV12-4 with TRBJ2-5, with D unclear. The source material was blood, either unsorted or a sorted T cell fraction (not recorded which). The CDR3 nucleotides read TGTGCCAGCAGTTTATCCGGCGGAAAAGAGACCCAGTACTTC. Amino acid sequence: CASSLSGGKETQYF.